This TCR beta chain was identified during a study of shared clonotypes between healthy human individuals. About this clone itself: Its antigen is not known.

Trimming took off 10 bases at V and 7 bases at J, with 20 bases between the two ends. The CDR3 loop spans 13 amino acids. The germline V gene has CDR1 SGHTA and CDR2 FQGNSA. Study conclusions and caveats: The naive CD4 repertoires of a handful of donors were compared, and approximately 5.3% of clonotypes were shared.

Assay execution proceeded at the deep level. TCRdb's table, derived via immunoSEQ multiplex PCR, lists solely in-frame clones and lacks some. Of a few million clones listed, around 95% are singletons. Material: naive CD4+ T cells sorted from blood. Subset of the sample: CD45RA+ positively selected. The sequence was collected from a man aged 18 to 29 in good health. The chain recombines TRBV7-2 with TRBJ2-7; tentatively, D is TRBD1 (6 bases). In DNA form, the CDR3 reads TGTGCCACTCGCTCGCCCTTTAGGGGGGAGCAGTACTTC. Translated, it gives CATRSPFRGEQYF. Drawing the rest from reference TRBV7-2 and TRBJ2-7, the complete variable domain is GAGVSQSPSNKVTEKGKDVELRCDPISGHTALYWYRQSLGQGLEFLIYFQGNSAPDKSGLPSDRFSAERTGGSVSTLTIQRTQQEDSAVYLCATRSPFRGEQYFGPGTRLTVT.